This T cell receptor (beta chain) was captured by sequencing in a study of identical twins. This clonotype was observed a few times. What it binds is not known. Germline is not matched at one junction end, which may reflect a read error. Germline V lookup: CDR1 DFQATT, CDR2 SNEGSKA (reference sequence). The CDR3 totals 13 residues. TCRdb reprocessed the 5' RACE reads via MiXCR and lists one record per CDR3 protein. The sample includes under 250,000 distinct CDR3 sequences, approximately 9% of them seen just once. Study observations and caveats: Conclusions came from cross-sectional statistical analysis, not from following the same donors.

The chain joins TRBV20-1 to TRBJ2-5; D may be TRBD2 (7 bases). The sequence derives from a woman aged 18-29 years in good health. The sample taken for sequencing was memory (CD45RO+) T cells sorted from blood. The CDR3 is CSALGGLQGTQYF. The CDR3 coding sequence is TGCAGTGCTCTGGGGGGGCTACAAGGGACCCAGTACTTC.